Below, 16 T cell receptor beta chains from the same sample are listed, as sequenced in a study of CD8 T cells in ankylosing spondylitis. One entry per CDR3 protein, called by TCRdb with MiXCR from the 5' RACE reads. The data contain around 150,000 distinct CDR3 sequences, about 17% of them seen just once; the ten biggest clones take up under 9%. The sample consisted of blood, either unsorted or a sorted T cell fraction (not recorded which). All receptors come from a male donor with ankylosing spondylitis or in good health (not recorded which).

The table lists this clonotype with a few counts. The V gene is TRBV19, the J gene TRBJ1-5; D gene unclear. The CDR3 has 16 amino acids. Trimming stripped 1 base from V and 4 bases from J, with 14 bases between. Germline assignment: CDR1 LNHDA and CDR2 SQIVND (reference sequence). Written as DNA, the CDR3 is TGTGCCAGTAGTATAGCAAGGGTCGGGGTAAATCAGCCCCAGCATTTT. This codes for CASSIARVGVNQPQHF.

Ten or more counts support this clonotype. The chain joins TRBV10-3 to TRBJ2-1; 9 bases align to TRBD2. The trim removed 4 bases at V and 5 bases at J, leaving 6 bases unmatched. The CDR3 sequence is 15 residues long. Germline lookup yields CDR1 ENHRY and CDR2 SYGVKD. The CDR3 spells CAISGGLAGHNEQFF. CDR3 DNA: TGTGCCATCAGTGGGGGGCTAGCGGGACACAATGAGCAGTTCTTC.

At least ten counts were recorded for this clonotype. The chain is built from TRBV20-1 and TRBJ2-3; D might be TRBD1 (5 bases). The germline V gene has CDR1 DFQATT and CDR2 SNEGSKA (reference sequence). The CDR3 is 14 amino acids. V lost 3 bases to trimming and J lost 0 bases, with 10 bases between them. The CDR3 DNA is TGCAGTGCTAGCAGGACACTTAGCACAGATACGCAGTATTTT. Translating it yields CSASRTLSTDTQYF.

Many counts were recorded for this clonotype. The V and J genes are TRBV6-6 and TRBJ2-5; D could derive from TRBD1 or TRBD2 (5 bases each). V shed 6 bases and J shed 9 bases, with 11 bases lying between them. Germline CDR1 is MNHNY and CDR2 is SVGAGI (reference sequence). There are 11 residues in the CDR3. CDR3 protein: CASSDYRPQYF. CDR3 nucleotides: TGTGCCAGCAGCGACTACAGGCCCCAGTACTTC.

This clonotype was observed a few times. V and J are TRBV5-1 and TRBJ2-1, with a tentative D call TRBD2 (6 bases). The CDR3 consists of 15 residues. V was pared by 4 bases and J by 5 bases, with 16 bases between. Germline V gene lookup returns CDR1 SGHRS and CDR2 YFSETQ. The CDR3 DNA reads TGCGCCAGCAGCCCAATGGGGACTCGAAACAATGAGCAGTTCTTC. It codes for CASSPMGTRNNEQFF.

This clonotype came up a few times. The V and J genes are TRBV18 and TRBJ2-3; TRBD2 matches 10 bases. Germline-derived CDR1 and CDR2 are KGHSH and LQKENI. This CDR3 has 16 residues. V shed 0 bases and J 2 bases; nucleotides not matched to a gene: 2. Here the CDR3 DNA reads TGTGCCAGCTCACCACCGCTAGCGGGAGACACAGATACGCAGTATTTT. Amino acid sequence: CASSPPLAGDTDTQYF.

This sequence joins TRBV19 and TRBJ1-1, with 9 bases lining up with TRBD1. V was pared by 4 bases and J by 5 bases, with 11 bases of the junction left unmatched. CDR1 LNHDA and CDR2 SQIVND come from the germline V gene (reference sequence). The CDR3 totals 16 residues. The CDR3 sequence: CASSNTGGMGKTEAFF. The DNA of the CDR3 is TGTGCCAGTAGTAATACAGGGGGCATGGGAAAAACTGAAGCTTTCTTT.

This clonotype was seen many times. In DNA form, the CDR3 reads TGCGCCAGCAGCTTGGATCCGGGCCTCGGGGAGCTGTTTTTT. Translated, it gives CASSLDPGLGELFF. V usage is TRBV5-1 and J usage is TRBJ2-2, with D unresolved. The V end was cut by 0 bases, the J end by 7 bases, with 10 bases between. The CDR3 runs to 14 residues. Germline CDR1 SGHRS, CDR2 YFSETQ. The full variable domain, completed using reference TRBV5-1 and TRBJ2-2, is KAGVTQTPRYLIKTRGQQVTLSCSPISGHRSVSWYQQTPGQGLQFLFEYFSETQRNKGNFPGRFSGRQFSNSRSEMNVSTLELGDSALYLCASSLDPGLGELFFGEGSRLTVL.

In its sample, this clonotype was seen many times. The chain carries TRBV20-1 and TRBJ2-1; 7 nucleotides agree with TRBD1. The CDR3 extends over 16 amino acids. CDR1 is DFQATT and CDR2 is SNEGSKA in the germline V gene (reference sequence). Trimming cost V 2 bases and J 0 bases; bases outside gene matches: 7. CDR3 sequence reads: CSARPPAGGSYNEQFF. As DNA, the CDR3 is TGCAGTGCTAGACCCCCGGCAGGGGGCTCCTACAATGAGCAGTTCTTC.

Here the CDR3 reads CASSFRTSGPKNYNEQFF. CDR3 bases: TGTGCCAGCAGTTTTAGGACTAGCGGGCCTAAAAACTACAATGAGCAGTTCTTC. This rearrangement joins TRBV6-5 to TRBJ2-1; 11 bases align to TRBD2. V was clipped by 4 bases and J by 3 bases; unmatched bases: 11. The CDR3 contains 18 residues. CDR1 is MNHEY, CDR2 SVGAGI, per germline.

The sample holds a few counts of this clonotype. CDR3 protein: CASSPFGGSYNEQFF. In DNA form, the CDR3 reads TGTGCCAGCAGTCCCTTCGGGGGCTCCTACAATGAGCAGTTCTTC. The chain carries TRBV6-5 and TRBJ2-1, with a possible D match to TRBD2 (6 bases). Trimming cost V 5 bases and J 0 bases, with 11 bases left between them. Germline values: CDR1 MNHEY, CDR2 SVGAGI. The CDR3 spans 15 residues.

This clonotype has a handful of counts. V is TRBV5-1 and J is TRBJ2-7; TRBD1 might be the D (5 bases). CDR1 SGHRS and CDR2 YFSETQ come from the germline V gene. The CDR3 length is 13 residues. The germline V and J ends were trimmed by 4 bases and 2 bases, with 10 bases remaining between them. DNA of the CDR3: TGCGCCAGCAGCCTCTCAGGGACCTACGAGCAGTACTTC. Its protein product is CASSLSGTYEQYF. Full variable domain (missing parts from reference TRBV5-1 and TRBJ2-7): KAGVTQTPRYLIKTRGQQVTLSCSPISGHRSVSWYQQTPGQGLQFLFEYFSETQRNKGNFPGRFSGRQFSNSRSEMNVSTLELGDSALYLCASSLSGTYEQYFGPGTRLTVT.

This clonotype came up many times. The gene calls are TRBV20-1 and TRBJ2-3; 9 nucleotides line up with TRBD2. CDR3 length: 15 residues. With V trimmed by 3 bases and J by 2 bases, 6 bases remained unmatched. The germline gives CDR1 DFQATT, CDR2 SNEGSKA (reference sequence). Here the CDR3 reads CSARASGTVTDTQYF. CDR3 nucleotides: TGCAGTGCTAGGGCTAGCGGGACCGTCACAGATACGCAGTATTTT.

This clonotype was counted between two and nine times. This rearrangement joins TRBV14 to TRBJ1-1, with a possible D match to TRBD1 (6 bases). The CDR3 runs to 13 residues. Trimming cost V 5 bases and J 0 bases, with 7 bases left between them. Germline-derived CDR1 and CDR2 are SGHDN and FVKESK. CDR3 in amino acids: CASSDRLNTEAFF. CDR3 nucleotide sequence: TGTGCCAGCAGCGACAGGCTGAACACTGAAGCTTTCTTT.

This clonotype was recorded a few times. The rearrangement uses TRBV12-3 or TRBV12-4 and TRBJ1-5, with no clear D. The CDR3 extends over 12 amino acids. Trimming pared 5 bases from V and 5 bases from J, leaving 7 bases between. The DNA for the CDR3 is TGTGCCAGCAGTCGCCAATATCAGCCCCAGCATTTT. This sequence encodes CASSRQYQPQHF.

This clonotype occurred a few times. V and J are TRBV12-3 or TRBV12-4 and TRBJ2-1; TRBD1 matches at 8 bases. V dropped 4 bases and J dropped 8; count of bases not matched to a gene: 7. The CDR3 extends over 14 amino acids. The CDR3 protein is CASSSRQGAYEQFF. The CDR3 region has the DNA TGTGCCAGCAGTTCGCGTCAGGGGGCCTATGAGCAGTTCTTC.